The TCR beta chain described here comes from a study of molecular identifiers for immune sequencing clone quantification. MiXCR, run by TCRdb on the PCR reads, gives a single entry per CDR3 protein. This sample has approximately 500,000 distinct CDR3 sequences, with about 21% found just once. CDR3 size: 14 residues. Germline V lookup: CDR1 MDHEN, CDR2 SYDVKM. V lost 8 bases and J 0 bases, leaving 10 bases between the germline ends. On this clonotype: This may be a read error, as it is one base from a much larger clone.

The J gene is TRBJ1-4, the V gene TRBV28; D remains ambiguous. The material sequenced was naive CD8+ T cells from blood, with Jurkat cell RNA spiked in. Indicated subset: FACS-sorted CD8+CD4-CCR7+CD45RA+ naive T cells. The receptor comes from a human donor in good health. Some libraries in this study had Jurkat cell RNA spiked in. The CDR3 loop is CASSDGATNEKLFF. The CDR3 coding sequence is TGTGCCAGCTCGGACGGTGCAACTAATGAAAAACTGTTTTTT.